The clone carrying this T cell receptor beta chain came up many times. Authors of the study amplified TCR beta CDR3 regions from RNA transcripts. The HTBI primer set drove a first-round RT-PCR of the TCR CDR3. MiXCR was run by TCRdb on the multiplex PCR reads, yielding one entry per CDR3 protein. The data contain roughly 300,000 distinct CDR3 sequences, 25% to 30% of them singletons. This sample is drawn from a study of T cells in Graves' hyperthyroidism and ophthalmopathy. Germline V gene data show CDR1 as DFQATT and CDR2 as SNEGSKA (reference sequence). V was cut by 3 bases and J by 0 bases, with 9 bases left in between. This CDR3 comprises 14 residues.

This receptor was obtained from a man aged 35 to 55 with Graves' hyperthyroidism that later progressed to Graves' ophthalmopathy. V and J are TRBV20-1 and TRBJ1-3; the D is unclear. The sequenced material came from blood. CDR3 bases: TGCAGTGCTAGTTCCGCGAGCTCTGGAAACACCATATATTTT. It specifies CSASSASSGNTIYF.